One sample yielded the 27 T cell receptor beta chains listed below, sequenced in a study of cytotoxic CD8 clonotypes in ibrutinib-treated CLL. Repertoires were generated with immunoSEQ multiplex PCR, while TCRdb's copy carries only in-frame clones and drops some. Of about 140,000 clones in the sample, 77% were seen once. The source material was PBMCs, sampled after 12 months of ibrutinib treatment. The receptors stem from a human donor with chronic lymphocytic leukemia.

Comment on this clone: The sample contains more than one DNA sequence encoding this CDR3. The chain couples TRBV7-2 to TRBJ2-7; D unclear. The germline V gene has CDR1 SGHTA and CDR2 FQGNSA. CDR3 length: 12 amino acids. The V and J ends lost 2 bases and 4 bases respectively, with 6 bases between them. CDR3 protein: CASSLTGYEQYF. As DNA, the CDR3 is TGTGCCAGCAGCTTAACCGGATACGAGCAGTACTTC.

V is TRBV4-3 and J is TRBJ1-2, with a tentative D call TRBD1 (5 bases). V was pared by 4 bases and J by 0 bases, with 15 bases between. Germline lookup yields CDR1 LGHNA and CDR2 YSLEER. This CDR3 has 16 amino acids. This CDR3 reads CASSPSAWGTNYGYTF. The CDR3 DNA reads as TGCGCCAGCAGCCCCTCCGCCTGGGGGACTAACTATGGCTACACCTTC.

The CDR3: CASSPDRVLAETQYF. The CDR3 bases are TGTGCCAGCAGCCCGGACAGGGTTTTAGCAGAGACCCAGTACTTC. V is TRBV7-8 and J is TRBJ2-5; 8 nucleotides match TRBD1. The CDR3 extends over 15 amino acids. The ends lost 5 bases at V and 4 bases at J; junction bases unmatched: 9. Germline V gives CDR1 SGHVS, CDR2 FQNEAQ.

CDR3 nucleotides: TGTGCCATCCAGCCGGGACAGGTGAACACCGGGGAGCTGTTTTTT. Its translation is CAIQPGQVNTGELFF. This chain uses TRBV10-3 with TRBJ2-2; TRBD1 aligns across 8 bases. The CDR3 runs 15 residues. Germline CDR1 and CDR2: ENHRY and SYGVKD. With V trimmed by 8 bases and J by 1 base, 6 bases remained unmatched.

This clone is a singleton in its sample. The chain is built from TRBV4-2 and TRBJ2-1, with 10 bases aligning to TRBD2. Germline-derived CDR1 and CDR2 are LGHNA and YNFKEQ. J lost 1 base, V lost 0 bases, and 3 bases had no gene match. The CDR3 is 17 amino acids. The DNA for the CDR3 is TGTGCCAGCAGCCAAGAACTAGCGGGAAGATCCTACAATGAGCAGTTCTTC. Its translation: CASSQELAGRSYNEQFF.

The CDR3 sequence is CASTRQGFSDQETQYF. Here the CDR3 DNA reads TGTGCCAGCACCCGACAGGGATTCTCGGACCAAGAGACCCAGTACTTC. The genes are TRBV11-3 and TRBJ2-5; TRBD1 matches at 7 bases. V lost 7 bases and J lost 0; bases outside the gene matches: 11. Germline V gives CDR1 SGHNT, CDR2 YENEEA. This CDR3 spans 16 amino acids.

The chain combines TRBV19 with TRBJ1-2; TRBD1 matches 11 bases. Germline values: CDR1 LNHDA, CDR2 SQIVND (reference sequence). The CDR3 consists of 15 residues. Trimming cost V 7 bases and J 4 bases; bases outside gene matches: 8. CDR3 in DNA: TGTGCCAGTAAAAAAAGGGGACAGGGGGGCTATGGCTACACCTTC. This gives the protein CASKKRGQGGYGYTF.

The count of this clone is one. This chain connects TRBV6-5 to TRBJ2-7; 11 positions match TRBD1. CDR1 and CDR2 (germline): MNHEY, SVGAGI. V lost 5 bases to trimming and J lost 3 bases; unmatched junction nucleotides: 6. The CDR3 runs 15 residues. The CDR3 DNA reads as TGTGCCAGCAGTCCCGGGACAGGGGGAAGCTACGAGCAGTACTTC. Protein product: CASSPGTGGSYEQYF.

The chain couples TRBV7-2 to TRBJ1-4, with D tentatively TRBD1 (5 bases). Deletions cut 5 bases from V and 2 bases from J, with 15 bases between. This CDR3 has 16 residues. CDR1 and CDR2 from the germline V gene are SGHTA and FQGNSA. CDR3 sequence reads: CASSPGLVGTNEKLFF. CDR3 in DNA: TGTGCCAGCAGCCCGGGACTCGTAGGGACTAATGAAAAACTGTTTTTT.

The rearrangement uses TRBV10-2 and TRBJ1-3, with D uncertain. V gave up 0 bases and J gave up 4 bases, with 16 bases separating them. This CDR3 is 17 amino acids long. CDR1 is WSHSY, CDR2 SAAADI, per germline. Here the CDR3 reads CASSESRSRAPGNTIYF. CDR3 in DNA: TGCGCCAGCAGTGAGTCGCGTTCAAGGGCGCCGGGAAACACCATATATTTT.

V gene TRBV30 combines with J gene TRBJ1-2, with D perhaps matching TRBD1 (6 bases). The V gene's germline CDR1 is GTSNPN and CDR2 SVGIG (reference sequence). V was trimmed by 5 bases and J by 4 bases, leaving 11 bases between them. The CDR3 length is 12 residues. This chain's CDR3 is CAWAGAGYGYTF. CDR3 nucleotides: TGTGCCTGGGCAGGGGCGGGCTATGGCTACACCTTC.

This clone was detected only once. The CDR3 loop reads CAISENRGAYEQYF. The CDR3, as DNA: TGTGCCATCAGTGAAAACAGGGGGGCCTACGAGCAGTACTTC. V is TRBV10-3 and J is TRBJ2-7, with TRBD1 identical over 8 bases. The CDR3 has 14 residues. Trimming cost V 3 bases and J 2 bases; bases outside gene matches: 3. Germline-derived CDR1 and CDR2 are ENHRY and SYGVKD.

The CDR3 DNA reads as TGTGCCAGCAGGGGGAACACTGAAGCTTTCTTT. Its protein product is CASRGNTEAFF. This rearrangement joins TRBV10-3 to TRBJ1-1, with D perhaps TRBD1 (6 bases). V lost 10 bases, J lost 1 base, and 7 bases lay in between. This CDR3 has 11 residues. CDR1 and CDR2 from the germline V gene are ENHRY and SYGVKD.

This chain uses TRBV10-2 with TRBJ1-2; TRBD1 aligns across 10 bases. The V gene end was trimmed by 0 bases and the J gene end by 5 bases; junction bases not matched to a gene: 9. The CDR3 runs to 17 residues. From germline, CDR1 is WSHSY and CDR2 SAAADI. This CDR3 is CASSESGTGVSFYGYTF. In DNA, the CDR3 is TGCGCCAGCAGTGAGTCCGGGACAGGGGTTAGTTTTTATGGCTACACCTTC.

The V and J genes are TRBV5-1 and TRBJ1-5; D may be TRBD1 (6 bases). Trimming removed 0 bases at V and 3 bases at J, with 10 bases between. Germline V gives CDR1 SGHRS, CDR2 YFSETQ. The CDR3 length is 15 residues. CDR3 region: CASSLGGQPNQPQHF. The CDR3 nucleotides are TGCGCCAGCAGCTTGGGCGGACAGCCCAATCAGCCCCAGCATTTT.

The chain employs TRBV6-5 and TRBJ1-5; D not resolved. V was clipped by 6 bases and J by 2 bases, with 11 bases between them. Germline V gene lookup returns CDR1 MNHEY and CDR2 SVGAGI. The CDR3 is 14 amino acids. The CDR3 bases are TGTGCCAGCAGCCGGGAAGGAGGCAATCAGCCCCAGCATTTT. This sequence encodes CASSREGGNQPQHF.

V and J are TRBV25-1 and TRBJ2-5; D call uncertain. Trimming took off 4 bases at V and 1 base at J, with 10 bases between the two ends. Germline values: CDR1 MGHDK, CDR2 SYGVNS. CDR3 length: 14 residues. The CDR3 protein is CASSGQPVQETQYF. CDR3 nucleotide sequence: TGTGCCAGCAGTGGTCAGCCAGTCCAAGAGACCCAGTACTTC.

As regards this clone: Other DNA sequences from this sample encode an identical CDR3 as well. J is TRBJ2-5 and V is TRBV9, with D hard to call. The CDR3 loop spans 13 amino acids. Germline V CDR1 and CDR2: SGDLS, YYNGEE. V shed 2 bases and J shed 1 base, with 6 bases lying between them. The CDR3 DNA sequence: TGTGCCAGCAGCGTCGACTCCCAAGAGACCCAGTACTTC. Translating gives CASSVDSQETQYF.

J is TRBJ2-5 and V is TRBV7-9; 10 bases map to TRBD2. With 7 bases clipped from V and 2 bases from J, the junction kept 16 bases outside the gene matches. CDR1 and CDR2 (germline): SEHNR, FQNEAQ (reference sequence). This CDR3 is built from 18 residues. CDR3 coding DNA: TGTGCCAGCACCTCAGATTGGGTAGCGGGGGGTCAGCAAGAGACCCAGTACTTC. This sequence encodes CASTSDWVAGGQQETQYF.

The chain uses TRBV9 and TRBJ2-3; D is undetermined. Deletions cut 0 bases from V and 0 bases from J, with 2 bases between. The CDR3 contains 13 residues. Germline assignment: CDR1 SGDLS and CDR2 YYNGEE. CDR3 in amino acids: CASSVVSTDTQYF. In DNA, the CDR3 is TGTGCCAGCAGCGTAGTTAGCACAGATACGCAGTATTTT.

CDR3 nucleotide sequence: TGTGCCACCAGCAGGGGCCTTAGTCCCACTGAAGCTTTCTTT. It encodes CATSRGLSPTEAFF. The V call is TRBV15, the J call TRBJ1-1; unclear D gene. The germline gives CDR1 LNHNV, CDR2 YYDKDF (reference sequence). This CDR3 is 14 amino acids long. V was clipped by 3 bases and J by 4 bases, with 12 bases between them.

J is TRBJ2-5 and V is TRBV5-1, with 10 bases matching TRBD1. J was trimmed by 0 bases and V by 4 bases; bases with no gene match: 3. Per the germline V gene, CDR1 is SGHRS and CDR2 is YFSETQ. The CDR3 has 15 amino acids. The CDR3 DNA sequence: TGCGCCAGCAGCAAGGGACAGGGGTACCAAGAGACCCAGTACTTC. Residues: CASSKGQGYQETQYF.

The CDR3 coding sequence is TGTGCCAGCAGTGCTAGCGGGGCCTCCTACGAGCAGTACTTC. Translation gives CASSASGASYEQYF. The rearrangement uses TRBV25-1 and TRBJ2-7; 9 positions match TRBD2. Germline V gene lookup returns CDR1 MGHDK and CDR2 SYGVNS. The CDR3 spans 14 residues. Trimming removed 4 bases from V and 0 bases from J; junction bases left unmatched: 1.

In its sample, this clone was seen a few times. V and J are TRBV18 and TRBJ1-1; 8 nucleotides align to TRBD1. The V segment lost 6 bases and the J segment 3 bases; nucleotides outside the gene matches: 6. Germline loops: CDR1 KGHSH, CDR2 LQKENI. This CDR3 is built from 14 residues. Here the CDR3 reads CASSRTGLDTEAFF. Here the CDR3 DNA reads TGTGCCAGCTCGCGGACAGGGTTGGACACTGAAGCTTTCTTT.

This clone was recorded once. The rearrangement joins TRBV10-1 to TRBJ2-1, with D possibly matching TRBD1 (5 bases). The CDR3 consists of 15 residues. CDR1 is WNHNN, CDR2 SYGVQD, per germline (reference sequence). Trimming stripped 9 bases from V and 4 bases from J, with 19 bases between. CDR3 nucleotides: TGCGCCAGGAGAGTTTGGGGCGACAGTTACAATGAGCAGTTCTTC. This sequence encodes CARRVWGDSYNEQFF.

This clone was found a few times. The chain couples TRBV14 to TRBJ1-3; D not resolved. The V end was cut by 1 base, the J end by 2 bases, with 6 bases between. Germline V lookup: CDR1 SGHDN, CDR2 FVKESK. The CDR3 is made up of 14 amino acids. CDR3 sequence: CASSQATAGNTIYF. The CDR3 coding sequence is TGTGCCAGCAGCCAAGCGACTGCTGGAAACACCATATATTTT.

This clone has ten or more counts. The chain combines TRBV4-2 with TRBJ1-1; D unresolved. The CDR3 runs to 14 residues. V dropped 0 bases and J dropped 4 bases, with 9 bases sitting between them. Germline V gene data show CDR1 as LGHNA and CDR2 as YNFKEQ. CDR3 loop: CASSQDVVRTEAFF. CDR3 in DNA: TGTGCCAGCAGCCAAGACGTTGTACGCACTGAAGCTTTCTTT.